These T cell receptor beta chains were read from a single sample in a study of blood T cells in healthy people across ages. TCRdb passed the 5' RACE reads through MiXCR, listing each CDR3 protein once. The sample lists hundreds of thousands of distinct CDR3 sequences, around a fifth occurring once. Source material: blood. The receptors were sampled from a man in his 70s in good health. Both conserved end residues are part of each CDR3. The order of the fields is J gene, D gene, V gene, CDR3 length, clone size, CDR3 DNA, CDR3 protein. D genes are given only for firm matches. Size is stated for part of the rows, as once, few or many counts, or as a class when the clone is expanded.

TRBJ2-5 | TRBD1 | TRBV5-6 | 16 | . | TGTGCCAGCAGCTTCGGGGACAGGGATGCCAAAGAGACCCAGTACTTC | CASSFGDRDAKETQYF
TRBJ2-7 | . | TRBV15 | 15 | . | TGTGCCACCAGCAGCCCGGGACTCGATTTCTACGAGCAGTACTTC | CATSSPGLDFYEQYF
TRBJ2-3 | . | TRBV5-1 | 14 | few | TGCGCCAGCAGTAAGCTTACTAGCACAGATACGCAGTATTTT | CASSKLTSTDTQYF
TRBJ2-7 | TRBD1 | TRBV18 | 16 | few | TGTGCCAGCTCACTAGGACAGGGGGCCCTCTCCTACGAGCAGTACTTC | CASSLGQGALSYEQYF
TRBJ2-3 | TRBD2 | TRBV7-2 | 15 | . | TGTGCCAGCAGCATGGGACTAGCGGGGGCAGATACGCAGTATTTT | CASSMGLAGADTQYF
TRBJ2-5 | . | TRBV12-2 | 16 | few | TGTGCAAGTCGCTTTTCTCCGTCAGGAACCCAAGAGACCCAGTACTTC | CASRFSPSGTQETQYF
TRBJ2-1 | . | TRBV30 | 15 | many | TGTGCCTGGGGTCCCGGGGTGAGCTCCTACAATGAGCAGTTCTTC | CAWGPGVSSYNEQFF
TRBJ2-1 | . | TRBV11-2 | 17 | few | TGTGCCAGCAGCTTCCGCGGGGGACATATACGGTACAATGAGCAGTTCTTC | CASSFRGGHIRYNEQFF
TRBJ2-5 | . | TRBV20-1 | 11 | . | TGCAGTGGTGGGGGATCAGAGACCCAGTACTTC | CSGGGSETQYF
TRBJ2-2 | . | TRBV5-1 | 13 | . | TGCGCCAGCAGCGTCCTCAGTCCCGGGGAGCTGTTTTTT | CASSVLSPGELFF
TRBJ2-3 | TRBD2 | TRBV7-9 | 13 | few | TGTGCCAGCAGCTACCGGGAGGGAGATACGCAGTATTTT | CASSYREGDTQYF
TRBJ2-7 | . | TRBV20-1 | 13 | few | TGCAGTGCCACTGACCTGAGCTCCTACGAGCAGTACTTC | CSATDLSSYEQYF
TRBJ2-3 | . | TRBV6-5 | 15 | . | TGTGCCAGCAGTTACTCCGCGGGGGCCCAAGATACGCAGTATTTT | CASSYSAGAQDTQYF
TRBJ1-2 | . | TRBV9 | 13 | few | TGTGCCAGCAGCCCTCGGTGGGGGGACGGCTACACCTTC | CASSPRWGDGYTF
TRBJ2-3 | TRBD2 | TRBV29-1 | 15 | few | TGCAGCGCGGGACTAGCGGGAGTTAACACAGATACGCAGTATTTT | CSAGLAGVNTDTQYF
TRBJ1-2 | . | TRBV24-1 | 15 | . | TGTGCCACCAGTGATCCTAGGCCGGGACAAAATGGCTACACCTTC | CATSDPRPGQNGYTF
TRBJ1-2 | . | TRBV7-9 | 13 | . | TGTGCCAGCAGCTCCATTCCGGGACTAGACTACACCTTC | CASSSIPGLDYTF
TRBJ2-5 | . | TRBV3-1 | 15 | . | TGTGCCAGCAGCCAAGAAGGAAGTGGGGCCGAGACCCAGTACTTC | CASSQEGSGAETQYF
TRBJ1-2 | TRBD1 | TRBV5-1 | 14 | . | TGCGCCAGCAGCGCCCCCGGGACAGCCTATGGCTACACCTTC | CASSAPGTAYGYTF
TRBJ2-7 | . | TRBV6-5 | 13 | . | TGTGCCAGCAGTTACTCCCTCGGTAGCGAGCAGTACTTC | CASSYSLGSEQYF
TRBJ2-2 | . | TRBV11-3 | 16 | . | TGTGCCAGCAGCTCTGGGGGGGCACAGAACACCGGGGAGCTGTTTTTT | CASSSGGAQNTGELFF
TRBJ2-7 | . | TRBV21-1 | 14 | . | TGTGCCAGCAGCAGGGACACCCACTCCTACGAGCAGTACTTC | CASSRDTHSYEQYF
TRBJ2-3 | TRBD2 | TRBV7-8 | 16 | . | TGTGCCAGCAGTCCTCTAGCGGGGCTACTCACAGATACGCAGTATTTT | CASSPLAGLLTDTQYF
TRBJ1-4 | . | TRBV6-5 | 13 | few | TGTGCCAGCAGCTCGCGAGTGGGTGAAAAACTGTTTTTT | CASSSRVGEKLFF
TRBJ2-4 | TRBD2 | TRBV7-2 | 16 | few | TGTGCCAGCAGCTTAGTGGGAGGGAGAGCCAAAAACATTCAGTACTTC | CASSLVGGRAKNIQYF
TRBJ2-5 | TRBD2 | TRBV20-1 | 14 | few | TGCAGTGCTAGTTGGGCCAGCGGGGGAGAGACCCAGTACTTC | CSASWASGGETQYF
TRBJ2-3 | TRBD2 | TRBV20-1 | 13 | few | TGCAGTGCTATGGCGGGGGACACAGATACGCAGTATTTT | CSAMAGDTDTQYF
TRBJ2-3 | . | TRBV11-2 | 14 | many | TGTGCCAGCAGCTTAGATAGTGGCACAGATACGCAGTATTTT | CASSLDSGTDTQYF
TRBJ1-3 | TRBD1 | TRBV11-2 | 16 | . | TGTGCCAGCAGCTCCTGGACAGGGCCCTCTGGAAACACCATATATTTT | CASSSWTGPSGNTIYF
TRBJ2-5 | . | TRBV18 | 14 | . | TGTGCCAGCTCACCGGATAGCGGCCAAGAGACCCAGTACTTC | CASSPDSGQETQYF
TRBJ2-5 | . | TRBV7-7 | 14 | . | TGTGCCAGCAGCCCGGACTTGTACCAAGAGACCCAGTACTTC | CASSPDLYQETQYF
TRBJ2-1 | . | TRBV7-8 | 14 | . | TGTGCCAGCCGCCGGGACTCACTCTACAATGAGCAGTTCTTC | CASRRDSLYNEQFF
TRBJ1-1 | TRBD1 | TRBV7-2 | 15 | once | TGTGCCAGCAGCTTCACAGGGGTGGTAAACACTGAAGCTTTCTTT | CASSFTGVVNTEAFF
TRBJ1-1 | . | TRBV25-1 | 14 | few | TGTGCCAGCAGTGGAAGGACGGGGAACACTGAAGCTTTCTTT | CASSGRTGNTEAFF
TRBJ1-4 | . | TRBV5-1 | 15 | . | TGCGCCAGCAGCTTGCAGGAGGGGGAAAATGAAAAACTGTTTTTT | CASSLQEGENEKLFF
TRBJ1-1 | . | TRBV7-9 | 15 | few | TGTGCCAGCAGCGCGTACAGGGACGGGAACACTGAAGCTTTCTTT | CASSAYRDGNTEAFF
TRBJ2-3 | . | TRBV7-9 | 13 | . | TGTGCCAGCAGCTTACCTAGCCCAGATACGCAGTATTTT | CASSLPSPDTQYF
TRBJ2-3 | . | TRBV3-1 | 15 | once | TGTGCCAGCAGCCAAGGGACGAAATCTAGCGATACGCAGTATTTT | CASSQGTKSSDTQYF
TRBJ1-1 | . | TRBV5-5 | 14 | few | TGTGCCAGCAGCTTGGCCCAGTTTAACACTGAAGCTTTCTTT | CASSLAQFNTEAFF
TRBJ2-7 | TRBD1 | TRBV11-2 | 14 | few | TGTGCCAGCAGCACCGGGACAGCGGTTGGCGAGCAGTACTTC | CASSTGTAVGEQYF
TRBJ2-1 | TRBD2 | TRBV7-2 | 18 | few | TGTGCCAGCAGCTTAGCGAATGGGGCTAGCGGGACGGATAATGAGCAGTTCTTC | CASSLANGASGTDNEQFF
TRBJ2-2 | . | TRBV10-3 | 14 | . | TGTGCCATCAGGACGGGACAGAACACCGGGGAGCTGTTTTTT | CAIRTGQNTGELFF
TRBJ2-1 | TRBD1 | TRBV19 | 17 | . | TGTGCCAGTAGTAGGCACCAGGGACAGGGGCCCTACAATGAGCAGTTCTTC | CASSRHQGQGPYNEQFF
TRBJ1-4 | TRBD1 | TRBV18 | 15 | . | TGTGCCAGCTCACCACCGGGGACAGGGTTGCGAAAACTGTTTTTT | CASSPPGTGLRKLFF
TRBJ2-7 | . | TRBV5-8 | 14 | many | TGTGCCAGCAGCTTAGGGACCCTCACCTACGAGCAGTACTTC | CASSLGTLTYEQYF
TRBJ1-4 | . | TRBV4-1 | 16 | many | TGCGCCAGCAGCCAAGAATTTGAGACAGTCGATGAAAAACTGTTTTTT | CASSQEFETVDEKLFF
TRBJ2-7 | TRBD1 | TRBV19 | 14 | . | TGTGCCAGTAGTACGGGACAGGGAGTCCACGAGCAGTACTTC | CASSTGQGVHEQYF
TRBJ1-4 | . | TRBV10-3 | 14 | . | TGTGCCATCAGTCGGGCCGCTCTGGATGAAAAACTGTTTTTT | CAISRAALDEKLFF
TRBJ2-3 | . | TRBV2 | 13 | many | TGTGCCAGCAGCGGACTTAGCACAGATACGCAGTATTTT | CASSGLSTDTQYF
TRBJ2-4 | . | TRBV20-1 | 19 | . | TGCAGTGCTAGAGATAGCGGAGCGACATTCAGTCAGAAGGAAAACATTCAGTACTTC | CSARDSGATFSQKENIQYF
TRBJ2-3 | TRBD2 | TRBV20-1 | 17 | few | TGCAGTGCCCACAGCGGGGGGGCGACGATAGCGGGTGATACGCAGTATTTT | CSAHSGGATIAGDTQYF
TRBJ1-4 | . | TRBV28 | 14 | many | TGTGCCAGCAGTTTCGGGGGGACTAATGAAAAACTGTTTTTT | CASSFGGTNEKLFF
TRBJ2-7 | TRBD1 | TRBV5-5 | 14 | few | TGTACCAGCAGCCCCATAAGGGGGCCCTACGAGCAGTACTTC | CTSSPIRGPYEQYF
TRBJ1-6 | . | TRBV6-2/TRBV6-3 | 13 | few | TGTGCCAGCAGAGACAGCGCCAATTCACCCCTCCACTTT | CASRDSANSPLHF
TRBJ2-1 | . | TRBV14 | 18 | . | TGTGCCAGCAGCCCGCGCGGGTGGGGACAGGCGGGAGCAGGAGAGCAGTTCTTC | CASSPRGWGQAGAGEQFF